A selection of T cell receptor beta chains follows, all from one sample in a study of shared clonotypes between healthy human individuals. Only in-frame clones appear in the TCRdb table, and some are missing; sequencing was by immunoSEQ multiplex PCR. The sample includes about 820,000 clones, almost 95% seen only once; the top ten take about 24%. The sample comprised naive CD8+ T cells sorted from blood. The source of these receptors is a man aged 25 to 40 in good health. Each CDR3 is given with its conserved first and last residue. Fields, in order: D gene, V gene, clone size, J gene, CDR3 protein, CDR3 DNA. A D gene is named only where the DNA matches it firmly. Where a row states a size, it is once, few, many or the class of an expanded clone; other rows omit it.

d_gene: -; v_gene: TRBV11-3; abundance: -; j_gene: TRBJ2-6; CDR3aa: CASSSRGGVGANVLTF; CDR3nt: TGTGCCAGCAGCTCCCGAGGGGGGGTCGGGGCCAACGTCCTGACTTTC
d_gene: TRBD1; v_gene: TRBV25-1; abundance: -; j_gene: TRBJ2-7; CDR3aa: CASSVTTGQYEQYF; CDR3nt: TGTGCCAGCAGTGTGACTACGGGACAGTACGAGCAGTACTTC
d_gene: -; v_gene: TRBV9; abundance: -; j_gene: TRBJ1-2; CDR3aa: CASSEGDGYTF; CDR3nt: TGTGCCAGCAGCGAGGGAGATGGCTACACCTTC
d_gene: TRBD1; v_gene: TRBV27; abundance: -; j_gene: TRBJ1-4; CDR3aa: CASSWSWTGINEKLFF; CDR3nt: TGTGCCAGCAGCTGGAGCTGGACAGGGATTAATGAAAAACTGTTTTTT
d_gene: -; v_gene: TRBV27; abundance: -; j_gene: TRBJ1-2; CDR3aa: CASSFNPGTVYGYTF; CDR3nt: TGTGCCAGCAGTTTCAATCCGGGAACAGTCTATGGCTACACCTTC
d_gene: TRBD1; v_gene: TRBV2; abundance: -; j_gene: TRBJ2-2; CDR3aa: CASSEWQGVTGELFF; CDR3nt: TGTGCCAGCAGTGAATGGCAGGGGGTCACCGGGGAGCTGTTTTTT
d_gene: TRBD1; v_gene: TRBV27; abundance: -; j_gene: TRBJ2-1; CDR3aa: CASSLSPGTVNEQFF; CDR3nt: TGTGCCAGCAGTTTATCACCAGGGACAGTCAATGAGCAGTTCTTC
d_gene: TRBD1; v_gene: TRBV28; abundance: -; j_gene: TRBJ2-3; CDR3aa: CAIHPGTGDTDTQYF; CDR3nt: TGTGCCATCCATCCCGGGACAGGGGACACAGATACGCAGTATTTT
d_gene: TRBD2; v_gene: TRBV2; abundance: -; j_gene: TRBJ2-5; CDR3aa: CASSVTSGYQETQYF; CDR3nt: TGTGCCAGCAGTGTGACTAGCGGGTACCAAGAGACCCAGTACTTC
d_gene: -; v_gene: TRBV4-3; abundance: -; j_gene: TRBJ1-2; CDR3aa: CASSQSQGRVGYTF; CDR3nt: TGCGCCAGCAGCCAATCTCAGGGGCGAGTTGGCTACACCTTC
d_gene: -; v_gene: TRBV6-5; abundance: -; j_gene: TRBJ2-3; CDR3aa: CASSFGGTWGTDTQYF; CDR3nt: TGTGCCAGCAGTTTCGGAGGGACCTGGGGCACAGATACGCAGTATTTT
d_gene: TRBD2; v_gene: TRBV29-1; abundance: -; j_gene: TRBJ2-1; CDR3aa: CSVEGGAAGVYNEQFF; CDR3nt: TGCAGCGTTGAAGGGGGGGCAGCGGGAGTATACAATGAGCAGTTCTTC
d_gene: -; v_gene: TRBV10-3; abundance: -; j_gene: TRBJ1-1; CDR3aa: CAISASVGMNTEAFF; CDR3nt: TGTGCCATCAGCGCGTCCGTGGGCATGAACACTGAAGCTTTCTTT
d_gene: TRBD2; v_gene: TRBV7-8; abundance: -; j_gene: TRBJ2-1; CDR3aa: CAASGGSYNEQFF; CDR3nt: TGTGCAGCGAGCGGGGGGTCCTACAATGAGCAGTTCTTC
d_gene: -; v_gene: TRBV6-1; abundance: -; j_gene: TRBJ2-2; CDR3aa: CAGEEGASGELFF; CDR3nt: TGTGCCGGAGAGGAGGGGGCGAGCGGGGAGCTGTTTTTT
d_gene: -; v_gene: TRBV7-9; abundance: once; j_gene: TRBJ2-7; CDR3aa: CASSLVGAGSIFYEQYF; CDR3nt: TGTGCCAGCAGCTTAGTCGGGGCAGGGAGTATCTTCTACGAGCAGTACTTC
d_gene: TRBD1; v_gene: TRBV5-4; abundance: -; j_gene: TRBJ1-1; CDR3aa: CASSMRDRGTDPEAFF; CDR3nt: TGTGCCAGCAGCATGAGGGACAGGGGGACCGATCCTGAAGCTTTCTTT
d_gene: -; v_gene: TRBV29-1; abundance: -; j_gene: TRBJ2-3; CDR3aa: CSSGAREDTQYF; CDR3nt: TGCAGTTCCGGGGCCCGGGAAGATACGCAGTATTTT
d_gene: -; v_gene: TRBV7-9; abundance: -; j_gene: TRBJ2-1; CDR3aa: CASRLATQGYNEQFF; CDR3nt: TGTGCCAGCAGGTTGGCTACCCAGGGGTACAATGAGCAGTTCTTC
d_gene: -; v_gene: TRBV6-5; abundance: -; j_gene: TRBJ1-2; CDR3aa: CASSYANGDVYGYTF; CDR3nt: TGTGCCAGCAGTTACGCGAATGGGGACGTCTATGGCTACACCTTC
d_gene: -; v_gene: TRBV6-9; abundance: -; j_gene: TRBJ2-6; CDR3aa: CASSRSRRQSRANVLTF; CDR3nt: TGTGCCAGCAGTAGGTCTCGACGACAAAGTCGGGCCAACGTCCTGACTTTC
d_gene: TRBD1; v_gene: TRBV7-2; abundance: -; j_gene: TRBJ2-7; CDR3aa: CASSLAQGTGIYEQYF; CDR3nt: TGTGCCAGCAGCTTAGCGCAGGGGACAGGGATTTACGAGCAGTACTTC
d_gene: -; v_gene: TRBV20-1; abundance: -; j_gene: TRBJ2-7; CDR3aa: CSASGEYEQYF; CDR3nt: TGCAGTGCTAGTGGTGAATACGAGCAGTACTTC
d_gene: TRBD2; v_gene: TRBV6-5; abundance: once; j_gene: TRBJ2-7; CDR3aa: CASSYLRSAGANEQYF; CDR3nt: TGTGCCAGCAGTTACCTCAGGAGTGCGGGAGCTAACGAGCAGTACTTC
d_gene: -; v_gene: TRBV27; abundance: -; j_gene: TRBJ2-1; CDR3aa: CASRGRRENYNEQFF; CDR3nt: TGTGCCAGCAGGGGGAGGCGAGAGAACTACAATGAGCAGTTCTTC
d_gene: TRBD1; v_gene: TRBV28; abundance: -; j_gene: TRBJ2-7; CDR3aa: CASRPGTARDYEQYF; CDR3nt: TGTGCCAGCAGGCCCGGGACAGCACGAGATTACGAGCAGTACTTC
d_gene: -; v_gene: TRBV10-1; abundance: once; j_gene: TRBJ2-1; CDR3aa: CASSGDGTRTNEQFF; CDR3nt: TGCGCCAGCAGTGGGGATGGTACGAGGACCAATGAGCAGTTCTTC
d_gene: -; v_gene: TRBV19; abundance: -; j_gene: TRBJ2-1; CDR3aa: CASSMGGYNEQFF; CDR3nt: TGTGCCAGTAGTATGGGGGGTTACAATGAGCAGTTCTTC
d_gene: -; v_gene: TRBV9; abundance: -; j_gene: TRBJ2-7; CDR3aa: CASSVAGLSSYEQYF; CDR3nt: TGTGCCAGCAGCGTAGCGGGGCTTAGCTCCTACGAGCAGTACTTC
d_gene: -; v_gene: TRBV9; abundance: -; j_gene: TRBJ2-3; CDR3aa: CASSVGTIAVGTDTQYF; CDR3nt: TGTGCCAGCAGCGTAGGAACGATAGCGGTAGGAACAGATACGCAGTATTTT
d_gene: -; v_gene: TRBV28; abundance: -; j_gene: TRBJ2-1; CDR3aa: CASRGVAANYNEQFF; CDR3nt: TGTGCCAGCAGGGGGGTAGCGGCGAACTACAATGAGCAGTTCTTC
d_gene: -; v_gene: TRBV27; abundance: -; j_gene: TRBJ2-5; CDR3aa: CASSSVPLVETQYF; CDR3nt: TGTGCCAGCAGTTCCGTTCCGCTTGTAGAGACCCAGTACTTC
d_gene: -; v_gene: TRBV25-1; abundance: -; j_gene: TRBJ2-5; CDR3aa: CASSELHTGSQETQYF; CDR3nt: TGTGCCAGCAGTGAATTACATACAGGGAGTCAGGAGACCCAGTACTTC
d_gene: TRBD2; v_gene: TRBV11-1; abundance: -; j_gene: TRBJ2-1; CDR3aa: CASSLAGLAASYNEQFF; CDR3nt: TGTGCCAGCAGCTTAGCGGGACTAGCGGCCTCCTACAATGAGCAGTTCTTC
d_gene: TRBD2; v_gene: TRBV5-4; abundance: once; j_gene: TRBJ2-1; CDR3aa: CASSLVGAGDQGQFF; CDR3nt: TGTGCCAGCAGCTTGGTAGGCGCGGGAGATCAGGGGCAGTTCTTC
d_gene: -; v_gene: TRBV4-1; abundance: -; j_gene: TRBJ1-4; CDR3aa: CASSQAPVGGNEKLFF; CDR3nt: TGCGCCAGCAGCCAAGCTCCCGTGGGGGGTAATGAAAAACTGTTTTTT
d_gene: -; v_gene: TRBV10-2; abundance: -; j_gene: TRBJ2-3; CDR3aa: CASSDPRVWSTDTQYF; CDR3nt: TGCGCCAGCAGTGACCCTAGGGTTTGGAGTACAGATACGCAGTATTTT
d_gene: TRBD2; v_gene: TRBV9; abundance: -; j_gene: TRBJ2-7; CDR3aa: CASSLTAGGGYEQYF; CDR3nt: TGTGCCAGCAGCCTAACAGCGGGAGGGGGGTACGAGCAGTACTTC
d_gene: TRBD1; v_gene: TRBV7-9; abundance: few; j_gene: TRBJ1-2; CDR3aa: CASSLGQGAYYGYTF; CDR3nt: TGTGCCAGCAGCTTAGGACAGGGGGCATACTATGGCTACACCTTC
d_gene: -; v_gene: TRBV5-1; abundance: once; j_gene: TRBJ2-7; CDR3aa: CASSLEAASSSYEQYF; CDR3nt: TGCGCCAGCAGCTTGGAGGCAGCCTCCAGCTCCTACGAGCAGTACTTC
d_gene: TRBD2; v_gene: TRBV28; abundance: -; j_gene: TRBJ2-7; CDR3aa: CASSSGSGSSMSLEQYF; CDR3nt: TGTGCCAGCAGTTCAGGGAGCGGGAGTTCCATGAGTCTCGAGCAGTACTTC
d_gene: TRBD1; v_gene: TRBV7-8; abundance: -; j_gene: TRBJ2-7; CDR3aa: CASSIGTGPYEQYF; CDR3nt: TGTGCCAGCAGCATCGGGACAGGCCCCTACGAGCAGTACTTC
d_gene: TRBD2; v_gene: TRBV4-2; abundance: -; j_gene: TRBJ2-1; CDR3aa: CASSQDPSGIYNEQFF; CDR3nt: TGTGCCAGCAGCCAAGATCCTAGCGGGATCTACAATGAGCAGTTCTTC
d_gene: -; v_gene: TRBV10-1; abundance: -; j_gene: TRBJ2-7; CDR3aa: CASSAGGSYEQYF; CDR3nt: TGCGCCAGCAGTGCCGGCGGCTCCTACGAGCAGTACTTC
d_gene: TRBD2; v_gene: TRBV11-2; abundance: -; j_gene: TRBJ2-7; CDR3aa: CASSPGLASFKSYEQYF; CDR3nt: TGTGCCAGCAGCCCAGGACTAGCGTCTTTCAAATCCTACGAGCAGTACTTC
d_gene: -; v_gene: TRBV4-1; abundance: -; j_gene: TRBJ1-1; CDR3aa: CASSTKVAGANTEAFF; CDR3nt: TGCGCCAGCAGCACCAAGGTCGCGGGGGCGAACACTGAAGCTTTCTTT
d_gene: TRBD1; v_gene: TRBV5-4; abundance: once; j_gene: TRBJ2-5; CDR3aa: CASSLRGLETQYF; CDR3nt: TGTGCCAGCAGCCTGAGGGGGCTGGAGACCCAGTACTTC
d_gene: TRBD2; v_gene: TRBV27; abundance: -; j_gene: TRBJ2-1; CDR3aa: CATTTLAGGLDEQFF; CDR3nt: TGTGCCACCACCACACTAGCGGGAGGGCTCGATGAGCAGTTCTTC
d_gene: -; v_gene: TRBV10-2; abundance: -; j_gene: TRBJ2-7; CDR3aa: CASSGDSYEQYF; CDR3nt: TGCGCCAGCAGTGGTGACAGCTACGAGCAGTACTTC